Sequencing of this T cell receptor beta chain was carried out in a study of blood T cell repertoires in COVID-19. Study context: Italy, Spain and the United States were the sources of the convalescent and acute COVID-19 samples. T cells, B-cell-depleted T cells, or PBMCs supplied cDNA or gDNA.

The CDR3 is 15 residues long. CDR1 and CDR2 (germline): MGHRA, YSYEKL. The V end was cut by 2 bases, the J end by 2 bases, with 10 bases between. In the original analysis: Amplified reference gene primers provided the basis for estimating nucleated cell counts. Measured with immunoSEQ multiplex PCR; TCRdb has only the in-frame clones, and not every one. For V, J and clone size, that table is used; D and trimming come from the DNA. The sample has 350,000 to 450,000 clones; roughly nine tenths are singletons. This sequence originates from a man in his forties with acute or convalescent COVID-19. V and J are TRBV4-1 and TRBJ1-3; maybe TRBD1 (6 bases). Sequenced sample: peripheral blood. CDR3 sequence reads: CASSQRQVTGNTIYF. The CDR3 DNA reads TGCGCCAGCAGCCAACGACAGGTAACTGGAAACACCATATATTTT.